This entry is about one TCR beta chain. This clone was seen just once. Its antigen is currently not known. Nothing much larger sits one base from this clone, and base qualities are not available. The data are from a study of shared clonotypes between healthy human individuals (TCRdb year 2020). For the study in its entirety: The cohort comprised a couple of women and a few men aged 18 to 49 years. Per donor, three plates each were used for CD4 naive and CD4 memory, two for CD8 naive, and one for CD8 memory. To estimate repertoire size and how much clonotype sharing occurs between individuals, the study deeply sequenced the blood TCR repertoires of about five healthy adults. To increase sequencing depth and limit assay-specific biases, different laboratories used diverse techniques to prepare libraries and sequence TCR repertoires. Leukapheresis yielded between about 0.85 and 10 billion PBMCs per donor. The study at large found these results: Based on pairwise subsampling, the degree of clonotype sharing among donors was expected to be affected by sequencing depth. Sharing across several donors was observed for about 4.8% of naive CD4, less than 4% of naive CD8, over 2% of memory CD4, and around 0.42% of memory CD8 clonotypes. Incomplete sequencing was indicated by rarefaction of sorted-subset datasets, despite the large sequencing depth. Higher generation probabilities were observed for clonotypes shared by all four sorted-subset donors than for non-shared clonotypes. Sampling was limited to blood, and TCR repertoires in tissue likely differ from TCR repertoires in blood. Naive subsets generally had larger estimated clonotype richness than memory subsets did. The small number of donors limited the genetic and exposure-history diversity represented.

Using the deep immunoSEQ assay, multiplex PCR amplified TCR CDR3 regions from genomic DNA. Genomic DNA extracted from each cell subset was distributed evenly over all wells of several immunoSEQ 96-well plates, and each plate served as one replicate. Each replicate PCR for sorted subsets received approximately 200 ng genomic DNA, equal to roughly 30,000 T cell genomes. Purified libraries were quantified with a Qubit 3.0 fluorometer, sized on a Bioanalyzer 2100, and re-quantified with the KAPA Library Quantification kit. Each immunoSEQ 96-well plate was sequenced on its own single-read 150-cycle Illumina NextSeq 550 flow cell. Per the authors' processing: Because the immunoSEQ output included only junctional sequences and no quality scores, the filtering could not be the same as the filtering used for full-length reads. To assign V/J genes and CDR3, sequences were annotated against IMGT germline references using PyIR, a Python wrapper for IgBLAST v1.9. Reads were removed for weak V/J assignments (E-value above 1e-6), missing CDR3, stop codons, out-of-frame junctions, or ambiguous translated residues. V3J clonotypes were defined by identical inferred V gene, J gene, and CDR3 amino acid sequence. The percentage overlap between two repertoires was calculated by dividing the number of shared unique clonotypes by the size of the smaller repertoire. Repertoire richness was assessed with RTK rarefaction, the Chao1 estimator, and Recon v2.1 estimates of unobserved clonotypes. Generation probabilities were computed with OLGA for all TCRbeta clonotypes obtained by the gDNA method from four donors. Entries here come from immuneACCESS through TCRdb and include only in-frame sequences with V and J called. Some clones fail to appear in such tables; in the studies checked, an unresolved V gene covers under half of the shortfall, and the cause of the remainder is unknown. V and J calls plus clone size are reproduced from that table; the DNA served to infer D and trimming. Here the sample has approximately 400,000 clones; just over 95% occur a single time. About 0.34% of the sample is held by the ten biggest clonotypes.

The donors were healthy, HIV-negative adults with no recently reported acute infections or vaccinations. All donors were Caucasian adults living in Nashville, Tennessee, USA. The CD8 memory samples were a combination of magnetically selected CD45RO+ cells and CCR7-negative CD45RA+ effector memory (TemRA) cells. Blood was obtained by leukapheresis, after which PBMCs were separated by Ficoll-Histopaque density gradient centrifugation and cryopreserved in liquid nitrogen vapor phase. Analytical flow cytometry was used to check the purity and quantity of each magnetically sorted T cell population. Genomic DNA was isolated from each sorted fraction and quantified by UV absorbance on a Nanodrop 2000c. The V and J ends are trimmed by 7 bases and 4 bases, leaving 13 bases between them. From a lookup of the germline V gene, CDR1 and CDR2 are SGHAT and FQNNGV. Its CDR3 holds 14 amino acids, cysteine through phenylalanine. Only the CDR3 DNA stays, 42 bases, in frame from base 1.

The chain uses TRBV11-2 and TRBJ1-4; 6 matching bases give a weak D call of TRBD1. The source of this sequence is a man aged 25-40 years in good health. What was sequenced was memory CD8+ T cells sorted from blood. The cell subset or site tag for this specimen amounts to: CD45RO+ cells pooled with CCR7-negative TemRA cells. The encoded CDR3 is CASTGGPYNEKLFF. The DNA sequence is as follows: TGTGCCAGCACGGGGGGGCCTTATAATGAAAAACTGTTTTTT.